The 2 T cell receptor beta chains in this list originate from one sample, sequenced in a study of human T cells and chemical hapten exposure. Time point reported: patch test 2, 6 weeks after DPC sensitization. The treatment was: therapeutic diphenylcyclopropenone sensitization with weekly scalp DPC. TCRdb recomputed calls from the RACE reads with MiXCR, one row per CDR3 protein. The sample holds tens of thousands of distinct CDR3 sequences, 8% to 9.5% seen once. Sequences were derived from whole blood, sampled in connection with sensitization to the hapten diphenylcyclopropenone (DPC). Receptor source: a man younger than 40 with alopecia areata. Some clones in this sample may be carry-over from other donors' samples.

This chain joins TRBV20-1 and TRBJ2-1; D gene unclear. V lost 0 bases, J lost 6 bases, and 18 bases lay in between. CDR3 length equals 16 residues. CDR1 and CDR2 from the germline V gene are DFQATT and SNEGSKA (reference sequence). This CDR3 reads CSARDIEALGGNEQFF. CDR3 sequence (DNA): TGCAGTGCTAGAGATATTGAGGCGCTGGGTGGCAATGAGCAGTTCTTC.

V usage is TRBV5-1 and J usage is TRBJ1-5, with D maybe TRBD1 (5 bases). Trimming removed 7 bases from V and 3 bases from J, with 11 bases in between. This CDR3 spans 13 amino acids. Germline-derived CDR1 and CDR2 are SGHRS and YFSETQ. CDR3 protein: CASRGDFNQPQHF. The CDR3, as DNA: TGCGCCAGCCGGGGGGACTTCAATCAGCCCCAGCATTTT.